The sequence of this TCR beta chain was determined in a study of shared clonotypes between healthy human individuals. For the study at large: Donor composition was a couple of women and a few men, aged 18 to 49.

Regarding this clone: The antigen is undetermined.

Findings and limits, study-wide: Even with large depth, rarefaction showed that sorted-subset sequencing was incomplete. Compared with clonotypes that all four donors shared, non-shared clonotypes had lower generation probabilities.

Sequencing used immunoSEQ multiplex PCR; TCRdb keeps in-frame clones, though not all of them. The sample records nearly 600,000 clones, about 95% being singletons. Naive CD8 cells lacked CD45RO and underwent positive selection for CCR7, leaving out terminally differentiated effector memory CD45RA+ cells. V was clipped by 5 bases and J by 0 bases, with 14 bases between them. The CDR3 extends over 15 amino acids. Germline V gene data show CDR1 as MDHEN and CDR2 as SYDVKM. Input material: naive CD8+ T cells sorted from blood. This clonotype was sampled from a woman aged 25 to 39 in good health. V is TRBV28 and J is TRBJ2-7, with no clear D. The CDR3 DNA reads TGTGCCAGCAGTGCGCCGACTGAAAGCTCCTACGAGCAGTACTTC. Translating gives CASSAPTESSYEQYF. Full variable domain (rest looked up from reference TRBV28 and TRBJ2-7): DVKVTQSSRYLVKRTGEKVFLECVQDMDHENMFWYRQDPGLGLRLIYFSYDVKMKEKGDIPEGYSVSREKKERFSLILESASTNQTSMYLCASSAPTESSYEQYFGPGTRLTVT.